What follows describes a single TCR beta chain. These data come from a study of blood T cell repertoires in COVID-19. Whole-study context: COVID-19 samples, acute and convalescent, were from the United States, Italy and Spain. From T cells, B-cell-depleted T cells, or PBMCs came the material, which was cDNA or gDNA.

The protocol was immunoSEQ multiplex PCR, while the TCRdb copy is restricted to in-frame clones and leaves out a portion. There are about 81,000 clones in the sample; more than 85% occur only once, and around 1.2% lies in the top ten. In germline, CDR1 is SGDLS, CDR2 YYNGEE. V lost 3 bases and J lost 7; bases outside the gene matches: 5. The CDR3 totals 15 residues. The origin of this receptor is a woman aged 50 to 60 with acute COVID-19. The chain has TRBV9 and TRBJ1-4, with 11 bases that match TRBD1. The sample was PBMCs or T cells enriched from blood (not recorded which). The CDR3 bases are TGTGCCAGCAGCGAGGGACAGGGGGTGGCTGAAAAACTGTTTTTT. It translates to CASSEGQGVAEKLFF.